This T cell receptor (beta chain) appears in the sequencing data of a study of T cells in Graves' hyperthyroidism and ophthalmopathy. Study-level findings and limits: Ophthalmopathy and stable hyperthyroidism were separated by a 13 V-J model. Also found in blood were most expanded thyroid clonotypes above 0.001.

This CDR3 is 12 amino acids long. Looked up from germline, CDR1 is SGHVS and CDR2 is FQNEAQ. Exclusion criteria comprised uncontrolled infection, other autoimmune disease, pregnancy or lactation. On this clonotype itself: Its antigen is unknown. At one boundary the junction diverges from the germline segment, which might be a read error.

Amplified TCR beta CDR3 regions came from RNA transcripts. During a first-round RT-PCR of the TCR CDR3, the HTBI primer set was used. TCRdb called the multiplex PCR reads again in MiXCR, with one record for every CDR3 protein. The sample shows roughly 500,000 distinct CDR3 sequences, more than 45% of them seen only once. The TCR sequence derives from an adult woman with Graves' disease, either hyperthyroidism or ophthalmopathy (not recorded which). The sequenced sample consisted of peripheral blood or thyroid tissue (not recorded which). The chain links TRBV7-8 to TRBJ2-2; TRBD2 is a possible D gene (5 bases). CDR3 nucleotides: TGTGCCAGCAGCTTACTCCCCGGGGAGCTGGTTTTT. Translated, it gives CASSLLPGELVF.